These 5 T cell receptor beta chains originate from one sample sequenced in a study of T cell responses to AZD1222 COVID-19 vaccine. TCRdb keeps only in-frame clones here, not all; method: immunoSEQ multiplex PCR. The table records roughly 130,000 clones, around 90% of them present only once. Sequenced material: peripheral blood, taken on day 0 of AZD1222 vaccination. The source of these receptors is an adult in good health.

CDR3 residues: CASSPNRVGGTDTQYF. CDR3 DNA: TGTGCCAGCTCACCGAACAGGGTGGGTGGCACAGATACGCAGTATTTT. The rearrangement links TRBV18 to TRBJ2-3, with D perhaps matching TRBD1 (6 bases). The CDR3 runs 16 residues. Trimming removed 3 bases at V and 1 base at J, with 14 bases between. Germline values: CDR1 KGHSH, CDR2 LQKENI.

V usage is TRBV19 and J usage is TRBJ1-3; D not resolved. The length of the CDR3 is 14 residues. Germline CDR1 and CDR2: LNHDA and SQIVND (reference sequence). V lost 5 bases to trimming and J lost 0 bases, with 8 bases between them. Here the CDR3 DNA reads TGTGCCAGTAGTCCCACAGTCTCTGGAAACACCATATATTTT. Its protein is CASSPTVSGNTIYF.

By proportion, this clone is medium-sized. The rearrangement joins TRBV27 to TRBJ2-1, with D unclear. V lost 0 bases to trimming and J lost 8 bases, with 14 bases between them. Germline values: CDR1 MNHEY, CDR2 SMNVEV (reference sequence). This CDR3 contains 15 residues. The CDR3 DNA reads TGTGCCAGCAGTTTATCGGGTACCTATGGGGATGAGCAGTTCTTC. Translating it yields CASSLSGTYGDEQFF.

The chain is built from TRBV3-1 (or the pseudogene TRBV3-2) and TRBJ1-6, with D unclear. There are 12 residues in the CDR3. Trimming took off 4 bases at V and 13 bases at J, with 11 bases between the two ends. Germline-derived CDR1 and CDR2 are LGHDT and YNNKEL (reference sequence). The CDR3 loop is CASSPRHTPLHF. As DNA, the CDR3 is TGTGCCAGCAGCCCTCGACATACCCCCCTCCACTTT.

Here the CDR3 reads CASSLQGDNEKLFF. The CDR3 bases are TGCGCCAGCAGCTTACAGGGGGATAATGAAAAACTGTTTTTT. The V gene is TRBV5-1, the J gene TRBJ1-4, with 8 bases identical to TRBD1. CDR1 is SGHRS, CDR2 YFSETQ, per germline. The CDR3 consists of 14 residues. V dropped 2 bases and J dropped 4; count of bases not matched to a gene: 1.